This entry describes one T cell receptor beta chain. This sample stems from a study of blood T cell dynamics during melanoma immunotherapy. The wider study: Standard first-line treatment here was pembrolizumab or nivolumab plus ipilimumab in metastatic melanoma.

Germline CDR1 SGHTA, CDR2 FQGNSA. Trimming left V 0 bases short and J 3 bases short, with 9 bases between. The CDR3 loop spans 14 amino acids. Documented time point: pre-treatment baseline. Response was assessed by RECIST 1.1 at 12 weeks, except a couple of rapid progressors. Patients had no prior systemic cancer treatment, immunosuppressants or other active cancers. Assay: immunoSEQ multiplex PCR; the TCRdb copy retains only in-frame clones and omits some. This sample carries about 13,000 clones, roughly 91% of them seen once, and the ten largest clones take around 3.3%. The chain combines TRBV7-2 with TRBJ2-7; TRBD1 might be the D (5 bases). The specimen was blood, collected from a patient treated with checkpoint blockade. This TCR came from a human donor with melanoma. The DNA for the CDR3 is TGTGCCAGCAGCTTAGCGCGACAGAACTACGAGCAGTACTTC. Protein: CASSLARQNYEQYF.